This T cell receptor (beta chain) was observed in a study of identical twins. Only healthy Caucasians were enrolled as donors. The CDR3 sequence is 10 residues long. TCRdb analysed the 5' RACE reads with MiXCR anew, one entry per CDR3 protein. The sample has about 520,000 distinct CDR3 sequences, approximately 22% seen once. For this clonotype: Its antigen remains unknown.

General study results and limits: It was possible that invariant MAIT and iNKT cells partly confounded the zero-insertion analyses.

The same sample was also studied in work on T cells expressing NK-cell markers. That source adds: Within the sequenced cohort of eight donors, seven exhibited HCMV seropositivity and one was seronegative.

This chain uses TRBV21-1 with TRBJ2-5; the D call in the table, TRBD2, was not verified against the DNA. TRBV21-1 is described as a pseudogene. This receptor was identified in a young woman in good health. Sequences were obtained from CD4+ T cells sorted from blood. CDR3 nucleotides: TGTGCCAGCAGTCCGCTACGTCTTTCCTTC. Its protein is CASSPLRLSF.